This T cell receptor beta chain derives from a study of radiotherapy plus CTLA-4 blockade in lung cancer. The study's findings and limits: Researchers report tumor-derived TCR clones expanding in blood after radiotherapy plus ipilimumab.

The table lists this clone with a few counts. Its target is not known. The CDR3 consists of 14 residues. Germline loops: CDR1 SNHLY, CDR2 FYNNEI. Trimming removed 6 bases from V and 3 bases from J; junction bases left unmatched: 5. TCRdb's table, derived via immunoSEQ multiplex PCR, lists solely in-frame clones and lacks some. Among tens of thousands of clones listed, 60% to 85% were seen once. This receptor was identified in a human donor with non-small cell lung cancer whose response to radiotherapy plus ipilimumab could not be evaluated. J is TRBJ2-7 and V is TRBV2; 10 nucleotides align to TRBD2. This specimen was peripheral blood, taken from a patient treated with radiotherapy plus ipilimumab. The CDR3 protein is CASRAASGSYEQYF. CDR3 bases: TGTGCCAGCAGGGCGGCTAGCGGGAGCTACGAGCAGTACTTC.